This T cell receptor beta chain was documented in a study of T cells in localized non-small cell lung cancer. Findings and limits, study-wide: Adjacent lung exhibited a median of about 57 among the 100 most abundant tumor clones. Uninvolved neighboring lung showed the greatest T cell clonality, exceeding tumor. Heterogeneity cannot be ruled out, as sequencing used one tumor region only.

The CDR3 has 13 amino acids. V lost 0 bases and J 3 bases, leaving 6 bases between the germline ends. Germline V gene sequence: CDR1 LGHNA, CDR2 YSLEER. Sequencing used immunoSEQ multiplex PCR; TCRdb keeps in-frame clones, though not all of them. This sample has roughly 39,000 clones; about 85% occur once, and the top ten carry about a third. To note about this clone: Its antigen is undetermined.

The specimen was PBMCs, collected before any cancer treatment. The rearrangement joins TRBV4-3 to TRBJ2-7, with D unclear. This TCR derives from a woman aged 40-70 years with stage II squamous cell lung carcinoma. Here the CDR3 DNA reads TGCGCCAGCAGCCAAGATCTTAACTACGAGCAGTACTTC. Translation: CASSQDLNYEQYF.